The 30 T cell receptor beta chains listed next were all sequenced from one sample in a study of vaccination and CD4 T cells after COVID-19. The treatment here: roughly 10-day PBMC culture with coronavirus spike peptide pools or control peptides (ViraFEST assay). Before the COVID-19 pandemic (2011-2018), CD4+ T cells were obtained from the unexposed donor. These TCRs' antigens remain unknown. The Oncomine TCR Beta short-read assay sequenced DNA from cultured CD4+ T cells. Each CDR3 protein is one row after TCRdb ran MiXCR on the PCR reads. Of over 5,500 distinct CDR3 sequences listed, around 48% are singletons. Sequences were obtained from CD4+ T cells from blood, cultured in vitro. The receptors come from a human donor in good health.

This clonotype was recorded once. The rearrangement joins TRBV7-9 to TRBJ2-3; D gene unclear. The CDR3 sequence is 14 residues long. V shed 1 base and J shed 4 bases, with 9 bases lying between them. Germline loops: CDR1 SEHNR, CDR2 FQNEAQ (reference sequence). The CDR3 reads CASSLGGIADTQYF. DNA for the CDR3: TGTGCCAGCAGCTTAGGCGGTATCGCAGATACGCAGTATTTT.

This clonotype was seen more than once but under ten times. The chain recombines TRBV20-1 with TRBJ2-7; D not certain. The germline gives CDR1 DFQATT, CDR2 SNEGSKA (reference sequence). Trimming took off 4 bases at V and 1 base at J, with 8 bases between the two ends. The CDR3 runs 12 residues. This CDR3 is CSANVMSYEQYF. As DNA, the CDR3 is TGCAGTGCTAACGTGATGTCCTACGAGCAGTACTTC.

J is TRBJ1-6 and V is TRBV27, with a weak D call TRBD1 (5 bases). Germline-derived CDR1 and CDR2 are MNHEY and SMNVEV (reference sequence). The CDR3 runs to 14 residues. Trimming removed 2 bases at V and 4 bases at J, with 6 bases between. CDR3 coding DNA: TGTGCCAGCAGTTTAAGGGGATATAATTCACCCCTCCACTTT. It yields the protein CASSLRGYNSPLHF.

The chain links TRBV7-6 to TRBJ2-7; D call uncertain. CDR3 size: 15 residues. In germline, CDR1 is SGHVS, CDR2 FNYEAQ. V gave up 0 bases and J gave up 2 bases, with 11 bases separating them. The chain's CDR3 is CASSLAASGPYEQYF. CDR3 sequence (DNA): TGTGCCAGCAGCTTAGCGGCGTCAGGTCCCTACGAGCAGTACTTC.

Regarding this clonotype: It is unclear where the CDR3 begins or ends on the DNA, so no DNA is shown, and the CDR3 is as TCRdb lists it. The V call is TRBV7-5, the J call TRBJ1-1; TRBD1, as called in the table, went unchecked against the DNA. TRBV7-5 is marked as a pseudogene. The CDR3 numbers 18 amino acids, ends counted. The CDR3 is CISVSEPRQVKLNTEAFF.

The CDR3 coding sequence is TGTGCCAGCAGGGGGGGTTACGACTACGAGCAGTACTTC. It specifies CASRGGYDYEQYF. The chain couples TRBV2 to TRBJ2-7, with a possible D match to TRBD2 (6 bases). V dropped 6 bases and J dropped 3 bases, with 12 bases sitting between them. Germline lookup yields CDR1 SNHLY and CDR2 FYNNEI. This CDR3 region has 13 residues.

The rearrangement uses TRBV30 and TRBJ2-1, with D possibly being TRBD1 or TRBD2 (5 bases each). The CDR3 extends over 18 amino acids. Germline CDR1 and CDR2: GTSNPN and SVGIG (reference sequence). V was trimmed by 0 bases and J by 2 bases, leaving 20 bases between them. The CDR3 loop reads CAWSVLNGASRTYNEQFF. In DNA form, the CDR3 reads TGTGCCTGGAGTGTATTGAATGGGGCTAGCCGAACCTACAATGAGCAGTTCTTC. Variable domain in full (rest from reference TRBV30 and TRBJ2-1): SQTIHQWPATLVQPVGSPLSLECTVEGTSNPNLYWYRQAAGRGLQLLFYSVGIGQISSEVPQNLSASRPQDRQFILSSKKLLLSDSGFYLCAWSVLNGASRTYNEQFFGPGTRLTVL.

V usage is TRBV6-1 and J usage is TRBJ2-2, with D tentatively TRBD1 (6 bases). This CDR3 has 17 amino acids. CDR1 is MNHNS, CDR2 SASEGT, per germline. Trimming shortened V by 5 bases and J by 0 bases, and 16 bases separated the two germline ends. This CDR3 reads CASSKLPGQPNTGELFF. For the CDR3, the DNA is TGTGCCAGCAGTAAACTCCCGGGACAACCGAACACCGGGGAGCTGTTTTTT.

The chain recombines TRBV2 with TRBJ2-6, with D possibly matching TRBD1 (5 bases). The CDR3 spans 13 residues. V lost 7 bases and J 2 bases, leaving 6 bases between the germline ends. Germline values: CDR1 SNHLY, CDR2 FYNNEI. CDR3 in amino acids: CASTRAGANVLTF. The CDR3 nucleotides read TGTGCCAGCACCAGGGCTGGGGCCAACGTCCTGACTTTC. Based on the CDR3 plus reference TRBV2 and TRBJ2-6, the full variable domain is EPEVTQTPSHQVTQMGQEVILRCVPISNHLYFYWYRQILGQKVEFLVSFYNNEISEKSEIFDDQFSVERPDGSNFTLKIRSTKLEDSAMYFCASTRAGANVLTFGAGSRLTVL.

Only a few counts were recorded for this clonotype. The chain recombines TRBV20-1 with TRBJ1-2; the D is unclear. Germline V lookup: CDR1 DFQATT, CDR2 SNEGSKA (reference sequence). CDR3 length equals 10 residues. With 1 base removed from V and 14 bases from J, the gap between germline ends came to 11 bases. In DNA form, the CDR3 reads TGCAGTGCTAGAGGACCGCTGGAGACCTTC. It is translated as CSARGPLETF.

This clonotype showed up just a few times. The rearrangement joins TRBV7-9 to TRBJ1-6; no clear D gene. The ends were cut back, 5 bases at V and 5 bases at J, with 10 bases in the middle. CDR1 is SEHNR and CDR2 is FQNEAQ in the germline V gene (reference sequence). There are 14 residues in the CDR3. CDR3 bases: TGTGCCAGCAGCACCGCCACGAATAATTCACCCCTCCACTTT. Its translation is CASSTATNNSPLHF.

The V gene is TRBV4-1, the J gene TRBJ1-1; 7 bases map to TRBD1. Trimming removed 4 bases from V and 5 bases from J; junction bases left unmatched: 13. The CDR3 length is 16 residues. Germline V gene data show CDR1 as MGHRA and CDR2 as YSYEKL. The CDR3 region is CASSLHPARGKTEAFF. In DNA form, the CDR3 reads TGCGCCAGCAGCCTACACCCGGCCAGGGGGAAAACTGAAGCTTTCTTT.

The chain is built from TRBV24-1 and TRBJ1-2; maybe TRBD1 (5 bases). V was pared by 1 base and J by 2 bases, with 19 bases between. The CDR3 length is 18 residues. Germline CDR1 and CDR2: KGHDR and SFDVKD. CDR3 sequence: CATSDLPPDSYRNYGYTF. The CDR3 DNA sequence: TGTGCCACCAGTGATTTACCCCCCGACAGTTACCGAAACTATGGCTACACCTTC.

This clonotype has just a few counts. The V and J genes are TRBV20-1 and TRBJ2-1; 10 bases are shared with TRBD2. CDR1 is DFQATT and CDR2 is SNEGSKA in the germline V gene (reference sequence). The V segment lost 6 bases and the J segment 2 bases; nucleotides outside the gene matches: 4. CDR3 length: 14 residues. CDR3 DNA sequence: TGCAGTGCCCCTGGGACTAGCGCCTACAATGAGCAGTTCTTC. It encodes CSAPGTSAYNEQFF.

V is TRBV4-1 and J is TRBJ2-3; D is perhaps TRBD1 or TRBD2 (5 bases each). Germline CDR1 reads MGHRA; CDR2 reads YSYEKL. The CDR3 loop spans 16 amino acids. The V and J ends lost 0 bases and 0 bases respectively, with 10 bases between them. CDR3 region: CASSQEEWGSTDTQYF. The DNA for the CDR3 is TGCGCCAGCAGCCAAGAGGAGTGGGGGAGCACAGATACGCAGTATTTT.

The rearrangement uses TRBV27 and TRBJ1-5, with D perhaps TRBD1 (5 bases). V was cut by 5 bases and J by 8 bases, with 22 bases left in between. Germline CDR1 is MNHEY and CDR2 is SMNVEV (reference sequence). The CDR3 length is 16 residues. The CDR3 here is CASSPWRGLWGEPQHF. CDR3 coding DNA: TGTGCCAGCAGTCCTTGGAGGGGCCTATGGGGGGAGCCCCAGCATTTT.

The chain employs TRBV6-1 and TRBJ1-2, with 8 bases fitting TRBD1. J lost 2 bases, V lost 6 bases, and 5 bases had no gene match. This CDR3 has 14 residues. Looked up from germline, CDR1 is MNHNS and CDR2 is SASEGT. The CDR3: CASRHGQGNYGYTF. The CDR3 nucleotides read TGTGCCAGCAGACACGGACAGGGCAACTATGGCTACACCTTC.

The V and J genes are TRBV4-1 and TRBJ2-6; 12 positions match TRBD2. Trimming took 2 bases from V and 0 from J; bases not matched to a gene: 5. CDR3 length: 19 amino acids. The V gene's germline CDR1 is MGHRA and CDR2 YSYEKL. The CDR3 sequence: CASSQRLAGASSGANVLTF. The CDR3 DNA follows: TGCGCCAGCAGCCAACGACTAGCGGGGGCGAGCTCTGGGGCCAACGTCCTGACTTTC.

This clonotype turned up a few times. The J gene is TRBJ1-1, the V gene TRBV7-2, with 7 bases matching TRBD1. CDR1 and CDR2 from the germline V gene are SGHTA and FQGNSA. V shed 1 base and J 3 bases; nucleotides not matched to a gene: 2. CDR3 length equals 14 residues. CDR3 sequence (DNA): TGTGCCAGCAGCTTAGGGACAGGCCACACTGAAGCTTTCTTT. As protein: CASSLGTGHTEAFF.

Comment on this clonotype: Compared with germline, one end of the junction differs, possibly owing to a read error. The J gene is TRBJ2-5, the V gene TRBV7-9; possibly TRBD1 for D (6 bases). The CDR3 contains 13 residues. Germline V gene lookup returns CDR1 SEHNR and CDR2 FQNEAQ (reference sequence). CDR3 protein: CASSLAPDRTLYF. CDR3 nucleotide sequence: TGTGCCAGCAGCTTAGCACCTGACAGGACCCTGTACTTC.

This clonotype appeared a few times. The V gene is TRBV7-2, the J gene TRBJ2-7; possible D gene TRBD2, 5 bases. Germline values: CDR1 SGHTA, CDR2 FQGNSA. Trimming pared 3 bases from V and 3 bases from J, leaving 9 bases between. There are 13 residues in the CDR3. The CDR3 sequence is CASSFRGIYEQYF. CDR3 DNA sequence: TGTGCCAGCAGCTTTCGGGGTATCTACGAGCAGTACTTC.

The chain couples TRBV28 to TRBJ2-5; the D gene could be TRBD1 or TRBD2 (5 bases each). V dropped 5 bases and J dropped 4 bases, with 14 bases sitting between them. Germline V gene lookup returns CDR1 MDHEN and CDR2 SYDVKM. The CDR3 loop spans 14 amino acids. DNA for the CDR3: TGTGCCAGCAGTAAAGAGAGGGGTGTAGAGACCCAGTACTTC. Encoded protein: CASSKERGVETQYF.

This chain connects TRBV5-1 to TRBJ1-2; 7 bases align to TRBD1. The CDR3 is 16 amino acids. Germline V gene lookup returns CDR1 SGHRS and CDR2 YFSETQ. The ends lost 0 bases at V and 7 bases at J; junction bases unmatched: 12. In DNA form, the CDR3 reads TGCGCCAGCAGCTTGGACGGACATACAGGGGACTCTGGCTACACCTTC. This gives the protein CASSLDGHTGDSGYTF.

The rearrangement links TRBV6-1 to TRBJ2-2; TRBD2 might be the D (5 bases). V gave up 10 bases and J gave up 2 bases, with 14 bases separating them. This CDR3 has 14 residues. Germline CDR1 is MNHNS and CDR2 is SASEGT. The CDR3 loop is CATGVVANTGELFF. As DNA, the CDR3 is TGTGCCACCGGGGTAGTAGCAAACACCGGGGAGCTGTTTTTT.

This clonotype was detected a few times. This chain joins TRBV7-9 and TRBJ2-1; no clear D. The CDR3 sequence is 13 residues long. V lost 2 bases, J lost 10 bases, and 12 bases lay in between. The germline gives CDR1 SEHNR, CDR2 FQNEAQ (reference sequence). The CDR3 DNA reads as TGTGCCAGCAGCTTACCAGCTCCCACCGAGCAGTTCTTC. It translates to CASSLPAPTEQFF. Together with reference TRBV7-9 and TRBJ2-1, the CDR3 gives the full variable domain: DTGVSQNPRHKITKRGQNVTFRCDPISEHNRLYWYRQTLGQGPEFLTYFQNEAQLEKSRLLSDRFSAERPKGSFSTLEIQRTEQGDSAMYLCASSLPAPTEQFFGPGTRLTVL.

This clonotype occurred a few times. The chain has TRBV6-1 and TRBJ1-1, with 8 bases fitting TRBD1. Germline V gene data show CDR1 as MNHNS and CDR2 as SASEGT. With 6 bases clipped from V and 0 bases from J, the junction kept 6 bases outside the gene matches. The CDR3 extends over 15 amino acids. The CDR3 loop is CASRRGQGMNTEAFF. The CDR3, as DNA: TGTGCCAGCAGGCGCGGACAGGGAATGAACACTGAAGCTTTCTTT.

The V gene is TRBV2, the J gene TRBJ1-5, with D possibly being TRBD1 (5 bases). CDR3 size: 15 residues. Per germline, CDR1 SNHLY and CDR2 FYNNEI. Deletions cut 9 bases from V and 0 bases from J, with 15 bases between. For the CDR3, the DNA is TGTGCCAGTAGAGACAGTCTCTATAGCAATCAGCCCCAGCATTTT. Its translation: CASRDSLYSNQPQHF.

V is TRBV24-1 and J is TRBJ2-1; the D is unclear. This CDR3 contains 13 residues. Trimming removed 3 bases at V and 9 bases at J, with 11 bases between. Germline values: CDR1 KGHDR, CDR2 SFDVKD. CDR3 sequence reads: CATSDQSIVEQFF. The CDR3 DNA sequence: TGTGCCACCAGTGATCAGAGCATAGTTGAGCAGTTCTTC.

This clonotype was counted between two and nine times. The chain is built from TRBV10-2 and TRBJ1-6, with a possible D match to TRBD1 (5 bases). CDR1 WSHSY and CDR2 SAAADI come from the germline V gene. This CDR3 region has 14 residues. V was shortened by 5 bases and J by 7 bases, with 12 bases between the two germline ends. The CDR3 loop is CASSPGGNNSPLHF. The CDR3 bases are TGCGCCAGCAGTCCTGGGGGTAACAATTCACCCCTCCACTTT.

The CDR3 bases are TGTGCCAGCTCACAGGGGGCGAGGGTTCCCCTCCACTTT. Translating it yields CASSQGARVPLHF. The chain links TRBV18 to TRBJ1-6; TRBD1 agrees at 7 bases. V dropped 4 bases and J dropped 13; count of bases not matched to a gene: 7. Germline assignment: CDR1 KGHSH and CDR2 LQKENI. This CDR3 region has 13 residues. Drawing the rest from reference TRBV18 and TRBJ1-6, the complete variable domain is NAGVMQNPRHLVRRRGQEARLRCSPMKGHSHVYWYRQLPEEGLKFMVYLQKENIIDESGMPKERFSAEFPKEGPSILRIQQVVRGDSAAYFCASSQGARVPLHFGNGTRLTVT.